This TCR beta chain was observed in a study of beta chain features in type 1 diabetes. As for the study in general: The patient and healthy donor groups were comparable for age, gender and cell yields. Sorted cells from all samples, numbering about 99,000,000, were examined. Broader study findings: Junctions at VDJ sites from type 1 diabetes patients had fewer insertions and more deletions. In every one of the four CD4+ subsets, TCRB CDR3s were moderately but significantly shorter in Type 1 diabetes patients.

Turning to this clone: The antigen is undetermined.

Expressed TCRB transcripts were sequenced because the isolated RNA had all been reverse transcribed beforehand. Profiling relied on immunoSEQ multiplex PCR, and the TCRdb table lists in-frame clones only, not all of them. The sample carries 250,000 to 300,000 clones, roughly 13% recorded once. Sorting with CD45RO/CCR7/CD25/CD127/CD95/CD27 yielded naive, central memory, regulatory and stem-like memory CD4+ cells. V shed 4 bases and J 2 bases; nucleotides not matched to a gene: 4. CDR3 length: 15 residues. Germline CDR1 SGHAT, CDR2 FQNNGV. The sequenced sample was naive CD4+ T cells from blood. The receptor's source is a man aged 25 to 45 with type 1 diabetes. The chain links TRBV11-2 to TRBJ2-5, with TRBD2 matching over 10 bases. The CDR3 DNA reads as TGTGCCAGCAGCTCCCTAGCGGGAGTGCAAGAGACCCAGTACTTC. It encodes CASSSLAGVQETQYF.